This section outlines one T cell receptor (beta chain) sequence together with its context. The source of the sample is a study of radiation and T cells in renal cell carcinoma. The treatment here: treatment-naive control, cytoreductive nephrectomy. The germline V gene has CDR1 MGHDK and CDR2 SYGVNS. The CDR3 covers 14 residues. Trimming cost V 7 bases and J 0 bases; bases outside gene matches: 4. Data came from immunoSEQ multiplex PCR; TCRdb stores just in-frame clones and leaves some out. The sample has approximately 14,000 clones; approximately 50% are singletons. The J gene is TRBJ1-2, the V gene TRBV25-1; 8 bases line up with TRBD1. The source material was tumor tissue, sampled from a patient whose treatment was nephrectomy without radiotherapy. The receptor's source is a man aged 45-60 years with renal cell carcinoma. Here the CDR3 DNA reads TGTGCCAGCAACGGACAGGGAGCTAACTATGGCTACACCTTC. It encodes CASNGQGANYGYTF.